This T cell receptor beta chain derives from a study of radiation and T cells in renal cell carcinoma. Trimming left V 6 bases short and J 4 bases short, with 16 bases between. Germline CDR1 is SNHLY and CDR2 is FYNNEI. The CDR3 has 15 amino acids. As to time point: blood 4 weeks post-SBRT, at nephrectomy. Treatment defined: 15 Gy SBRT to primary tumor, nephrectomy 4 weeks later. The data were produced by immunoSEQ multiplex PCR, yet TCRdb's version contains in-frame clones alone and is incomplete. The sample shows 150,000 or so clones, around 89% of them seen only once. The chain is built from TRBV2 and TRBJ2-1, with D possibly matching TRBD2 (7 bases). The source material was blood, sampled from a patient whose treatment included radiotherapy and nephrectomy. The receptor comes from a woman in her forties or fifties with renal cell carcinoma. The CDR3 protein is CASRETGGAYNEQFF. For the CDR3, the DNA is TGTGCCAGCAGGGAAACTGGGGGGGCTTACAATGAGCAGTTCTTC.